This T cell receptor beta chain emerged from a study of T cells in Graves' hyperthyroidism and ophthalmopathy. Uncontrolled infections, other autoimmune diseases, pregnancy or lactation led to exclusion of patients. TCR beta CDR3 regions were amplified from RNA transcripts. The HTBI primer set was used in a first-round RT-PCR of the TCR CDR3. TCRdb re-called the multiplex PCR reads with MiXCR, one entry per CDR3 protein. This sample carries some 500,000 distinct CDR3 sequences, about an eighth of them seen once, and the ten largest clones take 17%. At least ten counts were recorded for this clonotype. V lost 6 bases and J 8 bases, leaving 8 bases between the germline ends. This CDR3 region has 11 residues.

The V gene is TRBV12-3 or TRBV12-4, the J gene TRBJ2-1; no definite D call. The sample consisted of blood. This TCR was sampled from a young woman with Graves' hyperthyroidism. Written as DNA, the CDR3 is TGTGCCAGCAGAGATAGAGATGAGCAGTTCTTC. Translating it yields CASRDRDEQFF.